The 28 T cell receptor beta chains below all came from one sample that was sequenced in a study of identical twins. In TCRdb, the 5' RACE reads were re-called with MiXCR into one record per CDR3 protein. The sample yields around 1.7 million distinct CDR3 sequences, roughly 35% seen once. Sequencing used cord blood. These receptor sequences come from a newborn girl in good health.

The J gene is TRBJ2-1, the V gene TRBV19; D gene unclear. Trimming pared 4 bases from V and 4 bases from J, leaving 20 bases between. The germline V gene encodes CDR1 LNHDA and CDR2 SQIVND (reference sequence). CDR3 length: 17 amino acids. The CDR3 DNA is TGTGCCAGTAGTACTCCCCGAGTAGGGATAGGATACAATGAGCAGTTCTTC. This codes for CASSTPRVGIGYNEQFF.

The sample holds one count of this clonotype. The gene calls are TRBV12-3 or TRBV12-4 and TRBJ2-3, with TRBD2 matching over 10 bases. The CDR3 has 16 residues. The V and J ends lost 1 base and 13 bases, in that order; junction bases with no gene match: 14. CDR3 nucleotide sequence: TGTGCCAGCAGTTTAGGTAGCGGGGGGCCCACAGATGTGGAGTATTTT. Protein: CASSLGSGGPTDVEYF.

The V gene is TRBV5-1, the J gene TRBJ2-1; D perhaps matches TRBD2 (5 bases). The CDR3 sequence is 14 residues long. In germline, CDR1 is SGHRS, CDR2 YFSETQ. Trimming stripped 4 bases from V and 4 bases from J, with 12 bases between. The DNA of the CDR3 is TGCGCCAGCAGCCCACTGCCGGGGTACAATGAGCAGTTCTTC. This gives the protein CASSPLPGYNEQFF.

CDR3 nucleotide sequence: TGTGCCAGCAGTTACTCATGGCAGGGGCCCAAAAACATTCAGTACTTC. It yields the protein CASSYSWQGPKNIQYF. V usage is TRBV6-5 and J usage is TRBJ2-4; D might be TRBD1 (6 bases). Germline V gene sequence: CDR1 MNHEY, CDR2 SVGAGI. V lost 0 bases to trimming and J lost 2 bases, with 11 bases between them. The CDR3 is 16 amino acids.

This chain links TRBV20-1 with TRBJ1-2; D is undetermined. V was pared by 5 bases and J by 6 bases, with 10 bases between. The CDR3 consists of 11 residues. Germline CDR1 DFQATT, CDR2 SNEGSKA (reference sequence). The CDR3 DNA reads TGCAGTGCTCACAGTTCCCATGGCTACACCTTC. It is translated as CSAHSSHGYTF.

This chain uses TRBV5-1 with TRBJ2-1; D unresolved. The CDR3 length is 14 residues. The ends were cut back, 3 bases at V and 10 bases at J, with 17 bases in the middle. Germline loops: CDR1 SGHRS, CDR2 YFSETQ. The CDR3 sequence: CASSSGPSPYEQFF. DNA of the CDR3: TGCGCCAGCAGCTCCGGACCTTCCCCATACGAGCAGTTCTTC.

This clonotype was seen a few times. The chain recombines TRBV7-2 with TRBJ2-1; D may be TRBD2 (6 bases). The V end lost 1 base, the J end lost 3 bases, and 22 bases lay between the germline ends. The CDR3 is 19 amino acids. Germline V gene data show CDR1 as SGHTA and CDR2 as FQGNSA. DNA for the CDR3: TGTGCCAGCAGCTTAGGTCGGGGGATAGAACTATCCCTCTACAATGAGCAGTTCTTC. It encodes CASSLGRGIELSLYNEQFF.

The table lists this clonotype with a few counts. V is TRBV25-1 and J is TRBJ2-4; possible D gene TRBD1, 5 bases. The last part of the DNA fits TRBJ2-7 better; the J call may be wrong. CDR1 is MGHDK and CDR2 is SYGVNS in the germline V gene. CDR3 length: 15 amino acids. The CDR3 sequence: CASSESGLGAYEQYF. The CDR3 DNA reads TGTGCCAGCAGTGAATCAGGGCTTGGGGCCTACGAGCAGTACTTC.

In its sample, this clonotype was seen many times. At one end, the junction sequence differs from germline, possibly due to a read error. The CDR3 DNA reads TGTGCCAGTAGCCAGGAAAGAGACTATGGCTACACCTTC. Protein: CASSQERDYGYTF. V gene TRBV4-2 combines with J gene TRBJ1-2; D ambiguous. The V gene's germline CDR1 is LGHNA and CDR2 YNFKEQ. The CDR3 runs to 13 residues.

There are a few counts of this clonotype. The genes are TRBV12-3 or TRBV12-4 and TRBJ2-7; TRBD2 matches 8 bases. The J call may not be correct, given that the DNA end is closer to TRBJ2-5. The CDR3 has 14 residues. CDR3 sequence (DNA): TGTGCCAGCAGTTTATCGACTAGCGCGAAGACCCAGTACTTC. Its protein is CASSLSTSAKTQYF.

The rearrangement links TRBV6-5 to TRBJ2-7, with D perhaps matching TRBD2 (5 bases). V shed 5 bases and J shed 4 bases, with 12 bases lying between them. The CDR3 has 13 amino acids. Germline V lookup: CDR1 MNHEY, CDR2 SVGAGI. The CDR3 sequence: CASSGSEGYEQYF. Here the CDR3 DNA reads TGTGCCAGCAGTGGCAGTGAGGGATACGAGCAGTACTTC.

This clonotype came up a few times. A junction boundary mismatches the germline segment, possibly from a read error. The rearrangement joins TRBV7-9 to TRBJ2-7; D uncertain. This CDR3 has 11 amino acids. Per the germline V gene, CDR1 is SEHNR and CDR2 is FQNEAQ (reference sequence). CDR3 nucleotide sequence: TGTTCCAGCAGCTTATCGTACGAGCAGTACTTC. Translated, it gives CSSSLSYEQYF.

The V gene is TRBV5-4, the J gene TRBJ1-6; perhaps TRBD1 as D (6 bases). Per germline, CDR1 SGHNT and CDR2 YYREEE (reference sequence). The CDR3 is 15 amino acids. Trimming left V 1 base short and J 7 bases short, with 12 bases between. Here the CDR3 reads CASSLSGDTNSPLHF. The CDR3 DNA is TGTGCCAGCAGCTTGAGTGGGGACACCAATTCACCCCTCCACTTT. The full variable domain, completed using reference TRBV5-4 and TRBJ1-6, is ETGVTQSPTHLIKTRGQQVTLRCSSQSGHNTVSWYQQALGQGPQFIFQYYREEENGRGNFPPRFSGLQFPNYSSELNVNALELDDSALYLCASSLSGDTNSPLHFGNGTRLTVT.

The sample holds a few counts of this clonotype. The CDR3 region is CSARVGGMEKLFF. As DNA, the CDR3 is TGCAGTGCTAGAGTAGGGGGTATGGAAAAACTGTTTTTT. V gene TRBV20-1 combines with J gene TRBJ1-4, with D maybe TRBD1 (6 bases). V shed 1 base and J shed 8 bases, with 11 bases lying between them. The CDR3 is 13 residues long. The germline V gene has CDR1 DFQATT and CDR2 SNEGSKA (reference sequence).

This clonotype was detected only a few times. This chain joins TRBV5-6 and TRBJ2-4; D may be TRBD2 (5 bases). The closer fit of TRBJ2-5 to the DNA end suggests the J call may be wrong. The germline gives CDR1 SGHDT, CDR2 YYEEEE. There are 14 residues in the CDR3. For the CDR3, the DNA is TGTGCCAGCAGCTTGGAGCTAGCCAGAAAGACCCAGTACTTC. The encoded protein is CASSLELARKTQYF.

This clonotype was seen just once. The junction does not match germline at one end; this may be a read error. The V call is TRBV9, the J call TRBJ1-2; TRBD1 matches at 9 bases. The CDR3 consists of 14 residues. Germline loops: CDR1 SGDLS, CDR2 YYNGEE. CDR3 nucleotide sequence: TGTGCCAGCAGCCCTCAAACAGGGGGCTATAGCTACACCTTC. Its translation: CASSPQTGGYSYTF.

The chain links TRBV20-1 to TRBJ1-1; D remains unclear. Germline V gene data show CDR1 as DFQATT and CDR2 as SNEGSKA (reference sequence). V lost 3 bases, J lost 5 bases, and 13 bases lay in between. The CDR3 is 13 amino acids. In DNA, the CDR3 is TGCAGTGCTAGTCGAGACCTGAGTACTGAAGCTTTCTTT. Translating gives CSASRDLSTEAFF.

In its sample, this clonotype was seen once. A read error is likely, as this CDR3 ends without the conserved phenylalanine or tryptophan. This chain links TRBV6-6 with TRBJ1-2; 9 bases fit TRBD1. J lost 8 bases, V lost 7 bases, and 17 bases had no gene match. CDR3 size: 16 residues. CDR1 and CDR2 (germline): MNHNY, SVGAGI (reference sequence). CDR3 in DNA: TGTGCCAGCAACAAAGGACTCACAGGGGGCGCGGGAGGCTACACCTTA. As protein: CASNKGLTGGAGGYTL.

The V gene is TRBV20-1, the J gene TRBJ1-4, with 7 bases fitting TRBD1. From germline, CDR1 is DFQATT and CDR2 SNEGSKA (reference sequence). The CDR3 is made up of 14 amino acids. Germline trimming cut 4 bases from V and 5 bases from J; bases unmatched to any gene: 7. DNA of the CDR3: TGCAGTGCTATCCCGGGACAGCAAAATGAAAAACTGTTTTTT. It translates to CSAIPGQQNEKLFF.

The chain employs TRBV5-1 and TRBJ2-7; a weak D match, TRBD1 (5 bases). The DNA end lines up better with TRBJ2-5; the J call may be wrong. CDR1 is SGHRS and CDR2 is YFSETQ in the germline V gene. The length of the CDR3 is 14 residues. This chain's CDR3 is CASSWGGYQETQYF. The CDR3 nucleotides are TGCGCCAGCAGCTGGGGCGGCTACCAAGAGACCCAGTACTTC.

This clonotype was counted a single time. The chain couples TRBV27 to TRBJ1-5; the match to TRBD1 covers 8 bases. The germline V gene has CDR1 MNHEY and CDR2 SMNVEV (reference sequence). CDR3 size: 18 residues. The junction had 13 bases not matched to a gene; V was cut back by 2 bases and J by 4 bases. The CDR3 spells CASSLGGSGQVRNQPQHF. CDR3 bases: TGTGCCAGCAGTTTAGGGGGGTCGGGACAGGTCCGTAATCAGCCCCAGCATTTT.

The V call is TRBV28, the J call TRBJ2-7, with 7 bases aligning to TRBD2. Trimming removed 6 bases from V and 4 bases from J; junction bases left unmatched: 12. The germline CDR1 and CDR2 sequences are MDHEN and SYDVKM. The CDR3 is 15 amino acids. The CDR3 DNA reads as TGTGCCAGCAGACAGAGACTAGCCCTCTCGTACGAGCAGTACTTC. Translating gives CASRQRLALSYEQYF. Based on the CDR3 plus reference TRBV28 and TRBJ2-7, the full variable domain is DVKVTQSSRYLVKRTGEKVFLECVQDMDHENMFWYRQDPGLGLRLIYFSYDVKMKEKGDIPEGYSVSREKKERFSLILESASTNQTSMYLCASRQRLALSYEQYFGPGTRLTVT.

This clonotype showed up many times. The V call is TRBV27, the J call TRBJ2-5; D perhaps matches TRBD2 (6 bases). V was pared by 3 bases and J by 1 base, with 9 bases between. CDR1 MNHEY and CDR2 SMNVEV come from the germline V gene (reference sequence). There are 14 residues in the CDR3. Written as DNA, the CDR3 is TGTGCCAGCAGTTTCGCGGGGTCCCAAGAGACCCAGTACTTC. Protein product: CASSFAGSQETQYF.

V and J are TRBV20-1 and TRBJ2-7, with 13 nucleotides matching TRBD2. Per germline, CDR1 DFQATT and CDR2 SNEGSKA (reference sequence). J gave up 2 bases and V 6 bases, and 7 bases lay outside the gene matches. CDR3 length: 15 amino acids. This chain's CDR3 is CSASVTSGGTYEQYF. The CDR3 region has the DNA TGCAGTGCATCCGTGACTAGCGGGGGGACCTACGAGCAGTACTTC.

Many counts were recorded for this clonotype. The rearrangement uses TRBV14 and TRBJ2-1, with a possible D match to TRBD2 (5 bases). Germline V gene sequence: CDR1 SGHDN, CDR2 FVKESK. The ends were cut back, 1 base at V and 0 bases at J, with 13 bases in the middle. The CDR3 is made up of 17 amino acids. In DNA form, the CDR3 reads TGTGCCAGCAGCCAAGGACTACCCCAAGGCTCCTACAATGAGCAGTTCTTC. It codes for CASSQGLPQGSYNEQFF.

V usage is TRBV15 and J usage is TRBJ2-1, with 10 bases matching TRBD1. Unmatched junction bases numbered 2, after V lost 3 bases and J lost 12 bases. The CDR3 loop spans 12 amino acids. Per germline, CDR1 LNHNV and CDR2 YYDKDF (reference sequence). In DNA, the CDR3 is TGTGCCACCAGCAGGGACAGGGGGGGGCAGTTCTTC. This translates into CATSRDRGGQFF.

The chain is built from TRBV12-3 or TRBV12-4 and TRBJ1-1, with D uncertain. This CDR3 is 13 amino acids long. The germline V and J ends were trimmed by 5 bases and 4 bases, with 11 bases remaining between them. CDR3: CASSPDKFTEAFF. The DNA of the CDR3 is TGTGCCAGCAGTCCCGACAAGTTCACTGAAGCTTTCTTT.

This clonotype was detected a few times. This chain links TRBV3-1 with TRBJ2-4; D ambiguous. Between the trimmed V and J ends, which lost 0 bases and 0 bases, there was a span of 6 bases. Germline values: CDR1 LGHDT, CDR2 YNNKEL (reference sequence). The CDR3 runs 15 residues. The CDR3 region has the DNA TGTGCCAGCAGCCAAGACTACCTAGCCAAAAACATTCAGTACTTC. It encodes CASSQDYLAKNIQYF.